These 25 T cell receptor beta chains originate from one sample sequenced in a study of Tregs in tolerant kidney transplant recipients. Clones were sequenced by immunoSEQ multiplex PCR, and TCRdb holds only the in-frame ones, with some missing. The repertoire consists of tens of thousands of clones, with 90% to 95% occurring once and the leading ten covering 1.6%. Recipients received nonmyeloablative bone marrow transplants from related graft donors, with transient mixed chimerism. The specimen comprised CD4+ T cells from blood (PBMCs), sampled 24 months after the transplant. The receptors originated from a human patient who received a combined kidney and bone marrow transplant. Some of the T cells might come from the graft donor.

The rearrangement joins TRBV30 to TRBJ2-1; tentatively, D is TRBD1 (5 bases). V lost 3 bases and J lost 0, with 9 bases in between. Germline values: CDR1 GTSNPN, CDR2 SVGIG (reference sequence). This CDR3 is built from 14 residues. The CDR3: CAWRIRVSYNEQFF. CDR3 DNA sequence: TGTGCCTGGAGAATCAGGGTCTCCTACAATGAGCAGTTCTTC.

The chain uses TRBV7-9 and TRBJ1-1; weak D call: TRBD1 (6 bases). The CDR3 is 14 amino acids. V lost 1 base and J 7 bases, leaving 13 bases between the germline ends. Germline CDR1 is SEHNR and CDR2 is FQNEAQ (reference sequence). CDR3 bases: TGTGCCAGCAGCTTAGTTACCCGGACAGTTGAAGCTTTCTTT. Its translation: CASSLVTRTVEAFF.

This clone was counted once. The gene calls are TRBV15 and TRBJ2-5, with D unclear. Between the trimmed V and J ends, which lost 1 base and 9 bases, there was a span of 9 bases. Germline-derived CDR1 and CDR2 are LNHNV and YYDKDF (reference sequence). This CDR3 has 12 residues. This chain's CDR3 is CATSRGAWAQYF. The CDR3 bases are TGTGCCACCAGCAGAGGGGCTTGGGCCCAGTACTTC.

The chain carries TRBV10-3 and TRBJ2-3; 8 bases fit TRBD2. Germline V gene sequence: CDR1 ENHRY, CDR2 SYGVKD. The CDR3 has 15 residues. The V and J ends lost 2 bases and 4 bases, in that order; junction bases with no gene match: 5. The CDR3, as DNA: TGTGCCATCAGTGAGATGGTCGGGAGGGCAGATACGCAGTATTTT. As protein: CAISEMVGRADTQYF.

The gene calls are TRBV5-1 and TRBJ1-2; D might be TRBD1 (5 bases). V was clipped by 4 bases and J by 0 bases, with 7 bases between them. The CDR3 loop spans 13 amino acids. CDR1 SGHRS and CDR2 YFSETQ come from the germline V gene. CDR3 bases: TGCGCCAGCAGCCAAGGGGCTAACTATGGCTACACCTTC. This translates into CASSQGANYGYTF.

The rearrangement uses TRBV7-8 and TRBJ2-2; TRBD1 matches 11 bases. The J segment lost 6 bases and the V segment lost 5 bases, leaving 8 bases of the junction unmatched. This CDR3 has 16 amino acids. Looked up from germline, CDR1 is SGHVS and CDR2 is FQNEAQ. CDR3 protein: CASSPRRDRGAGELFF. CDR3 DNA: TGTGCCAGCAGCCCAAGGAGGGACAGGGGGGCCGGGGAGCTGTTTTTT.

This rearrangement joins TRBV2 to TRBJ1-1; D is perhaps TRBD1 (5 bases). V dropped 4 bases and J dropped 0 bases, with 12 bases sitting between them. The CDR3 contains 15 residues. Germline V CDR1 and CDR2: SNHLY, FYNNEI. CDR3 in amino acids: CASSVDPRVNTEAFF. Written as DNA, the CDR3 is TGTGCCAGCAGTGTGGATCCCAGGGTGAACACTGAAGCTTTCTTT.

J is TRBJ2-7 and V is TRBV5-1; perhaps TRBD1 as D (6 bases). Germline lookup yields CDR1 SGHRS and CDR2 YFSETQ. There are 13 residues in the CDR3. V lost 4 bases and J lost 0, with 8 bases in between. CDR3 in DNA: TGCGCCAGCAGCACAGGGAGCTCCTACGAGCAGTACTTC. Protein: CASSTGSSYEQYF.

This clone has more than one count but fewer than ten. Here the CDR3 DNA reads TGTGCCAGCAGCCCTAGGGGGGGACGGGGGTCCTACGAGCAGTACTTC. Translation gives CASSPRGGRGSYEQYF. The gene calls are TRBV27 and TRBJ2-7; maybe TRBD2 (7 bases). Trimming shortened V by 6 bases and J by 1 base, and 19 bases separated the two germline ends. This CDR3 is built from 16 residues. CDR1 is MNHEY, CDR2 SMNVEV, per germline (reference sequence).

This chain uses TRBV5-3 with TRBJ2-7; TRBD2 matches 13 bases. TRBV5-3 is an ORF; its function is uncertain. Losses at the gene ends were 0 bases for V and 2 bases for J; bases not matched to a gene: 2. The CDR3 runs to 16 residues. The DNA for the CDR3 is TGTGCCAGAAGCTTGGGGACTAGCGGGGGAACCTACGAGCAGTACTTC. Amino acid sequence: CARSLGTSGGTYEQYF.

The V and J genes are TRBV30 and TRBJ2-1, with 9 bases lining up with TRBD2. The germline V gene has CDR1 GTSNPN and CDR2 SVGIG (reference sequence). V shed 2 bases, J shed 2 bases, and the junction held 7 bases outside the gene matches. The CDR3 consists of 16 residues. The CDR3 here is CAWSFDAGGPYNEQFF. In DNA form, the CDR3 reads TGTGCCTGGAGTTTCGACGCGGGAGGGCCCTACAATGAGCAGTTCTTC.

The chain carries TRBV9 and TRBJ2-3, with D unclear. The CDR3 length is 13 residues. The germline V gene has CDR1 SGDLS and CDR2 YYNGEE. Trimming stripped 0 bases from V and 7 bases from J, with 9 bases between. The CDR3 bases are TGTGCCAGCAGCGTAGAACTTGCACATACGCAGTATTTT. Translating it yields CASSVELAHTQYF.

The chain couples TRBV11-3 to TRBJ2-5; tentative D call: TRBD2 (6 bases). The CDR3 spans 17 residues. Germline values: CDR1 SGHNT, CDR2 YENEEA. V was trimmed by 4 bases and J by 5 bases, leaving 23 bases between them. CDR3 sequence reads: CASSSSGAGPGVETQYF. CDR3 in DNA: TGTGCCAGCAGCTCATCGGGAGCCGGGCCCGGAGTGGAGACCCAGTACTTC.

The DNA for the CDR3 is TGTGCCAGTCGCGGTTTGTTTAATTCACCCCTCCACTTT. Translated: CASRGLFNSPLHF. The chain combines TRBV19 with TRBJ1-6; no definite D call. This CDR3 spans 13 amino acids. Germline lookup yields CDR1 LNHDA and CDR2 SQIVND (reference sequence). Trimming shortened V by 8 bases and J by 6 bases, and 11 bases separated the two germline ends.

The chain is built from TRBV7-8 and TRBJ1-4; 7 bases are a match to TRBD1. This CDR3 has 16 amino acids. CDR1 SGHVS and CDR2 FQNEAQ come from the germline V gene. V dropped 5 bases and J dropped 10; count of bases not matched to a gene: 16. Here the CDR3 reads CASSPEAGGLVVKLFF. CDR3 sequence (DNA): TGTGCCAGCAGCCCAGAGGCAGGGGGACTCGTTGTAAAACTGTTTTTT.

The chain combines TRBV7-9 with TRBJ1-5, with no clear D. The CDR3 sequence is 12 residues long. The V and J ends lost 5 bases and 4 bases respectively, with 6 bases between them. From germline, CDR1 is SEHNR and CDR2 FQNEAQ (reference sequence). CDR3: CASSTGNQPQHF. As DNA, the CDR3 is TGTGCCAGCAGCACCGGGAATCAGCCCCAGCATTTT.

The rearrangement links TRBV6-5 to TRBJ1-2; tentatively, D is TRBD1 (6 bases). This CDR3 has 14 residues. The V and J ends lost 6 bases and 5 bases respectively, with 16 bases between them. The germline CDR1 and CDR2 sequences are MNHEY and SVGAGI. The CDR3 reads CASRTPGEVYGYTF. The CDR3 DNA follows: TGTGCCAGCAGAACACCAGGGGAAGTTTATGGCTACACCTTC.

The rearrangement links TRBV7-2 to TRBJ1-1; 10 nucleotides agree with TRBD1. This CDR3 region has 15 residues. The trim removed 5 bases at V and 1 base at J, leaving 4 bases unmatched. Germline V gene sequence: CDR1 SGHTA, CDR2 FQGNSA. Here the CDR3 reads CASSPRDRGNTEAFF. The CDR3 DNA sequence: TGTGCCAGCAGCCCACGGGACAGGGGGAACACTGAAGCTTTCTTT.

The chain recombines TRBV4-3 with TRBJ1-2; D uncertain. Germline V lookup: CDR1 LGHNA, CDR2 YSLEER. This CDR3 region has 15 residues. The ends were cut back, 0 bases at V and 5 bases at J, with 13 bases in the middle. The CDR3 nucleotides are TGCGCCAGCAGCCAAGAGGGCAGTCGATGGTATGGCTACACCTTC. This translates into CASSQEGSRWYGYTF.

The V call is TRBV7-8, the J call TRBJ2-7, with 7 bases that match TRBD1. CDR3 size: 13 residues. Germline CDR1 reads SGHVS; CDR2 reads FQNEAQ. V was clipped by 3 bases and J by 5 bases; unmatched bases: 4. The CDR3 loop reads CASSFDRDNEQYF. CDR3 DNA: TGTGCCAGCAGCTTTGACAGGGATAACGAGCAGTACTTC.

V gene TRBV1 combines with J gene TRBJ2-1; no DNA check was done on the table's D call, TRBD1. TRBV1 represents a pseudogene. The CDR3 is 14 residues long. The CDR3 sequence: CTSSLQGAQNEQFF. The CDR3 DNA sequence: TGCACCAGCAGCCTTCAGGGGGCGCAAAATGAGCAGTTCTTC.

V is TRBV5-1 and J is TRBJ1-5; 8 nucleotides line up with TRBD1. The length of the CDR3 is 16 residues. Losses at the gene ends were 1 base for V and 6 bases for J; bases not matched to a gene: 9. Germline-derived CDR1 and CDR2 are SGHRS and YFSETQ. The DNA for the CDR3 is TGCGCCAGCAGCTTGATCCTGCAGGGGGCAGGTCAGCCCCAGCATTTT. Translating gives CASSLILQGAGQPQHF.

This chain connects TRBV7-2 to TRBJ2-7, with 9 bases aligning to TRBD2. The germline V gene encodes CDR1 SGHTA and CDR2 FQGNSA. The CDR3 covers 15 residues. J was trimmed by 3 bases and V by 1 base; bases with no gene match: 4. CDR3 DNA sequence: TGTGCCAGCAGCTTAGGGCTAGCGGGGAACTACGAGCAGTACTTC. Amino acid sequence: CASSLGLAGNYEQYF.

The chain joins TRBV7-9 to TRBJ2-5, with D unresolved. The germline V gene has CDR1 SEHNR and CDR2 FQNEAQ (reference sequence). The V and J ends lost 2 bases and 2 bases respectively, with 6 bases between them. This CDR3 has 13 amino acids. CDR3 loop: CASSLTQQETQYF. As DNA, the CDR3 is TGTGCCAGCAGCTTAACACAGCAAGAGACCCAGTACTTC.

The count of this clone is one. V is TRBV19 and J is TRBJ2-7, with TRBD2 as a possible D gene (6 bases). The germline V gene has CDR1 LNHDA and CDR2 SQIVND (reference sequence). The ends were cut back, 5 bases at V and 2 bases at J, with 13 bases in the middle. The CDR3 has 14 residues. This CDR3 reads CASSVVAETYEQYF. In DNA, the CDR3 is TGTGCCAGTAGTGTAGTAGCGGAGACCTACGAGCAGTACTTC. Full variable domain (rest looked up from reference TRBV19 and TRBJ2-7): DGGITQSPKYLFRKEGQNVTLSCEQNLNHDAMYWYRQDPGQGLRLIYYSQIVNDFQKGDIAEGYSVSREKKESFPLTVTSAQKNPTAFYLCASSVVAETYEQYFGPGTRLTVT.